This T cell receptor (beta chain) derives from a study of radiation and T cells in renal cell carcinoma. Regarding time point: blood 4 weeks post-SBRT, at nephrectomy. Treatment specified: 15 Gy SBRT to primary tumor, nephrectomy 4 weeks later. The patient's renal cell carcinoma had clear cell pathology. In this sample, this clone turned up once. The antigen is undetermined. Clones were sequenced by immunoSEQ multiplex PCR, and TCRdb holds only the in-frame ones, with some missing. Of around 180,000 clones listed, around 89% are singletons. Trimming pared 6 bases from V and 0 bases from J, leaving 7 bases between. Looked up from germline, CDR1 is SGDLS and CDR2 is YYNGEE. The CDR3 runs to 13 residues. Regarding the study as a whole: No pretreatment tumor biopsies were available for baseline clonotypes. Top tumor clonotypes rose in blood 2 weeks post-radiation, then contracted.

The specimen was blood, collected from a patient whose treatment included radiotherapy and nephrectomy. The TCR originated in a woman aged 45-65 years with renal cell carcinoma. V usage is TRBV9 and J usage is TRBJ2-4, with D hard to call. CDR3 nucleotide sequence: TGTGCCAGCAAGTCACTAGCCAAAAACATTCAGTACTTC. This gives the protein CASKSLAKNIQYF.